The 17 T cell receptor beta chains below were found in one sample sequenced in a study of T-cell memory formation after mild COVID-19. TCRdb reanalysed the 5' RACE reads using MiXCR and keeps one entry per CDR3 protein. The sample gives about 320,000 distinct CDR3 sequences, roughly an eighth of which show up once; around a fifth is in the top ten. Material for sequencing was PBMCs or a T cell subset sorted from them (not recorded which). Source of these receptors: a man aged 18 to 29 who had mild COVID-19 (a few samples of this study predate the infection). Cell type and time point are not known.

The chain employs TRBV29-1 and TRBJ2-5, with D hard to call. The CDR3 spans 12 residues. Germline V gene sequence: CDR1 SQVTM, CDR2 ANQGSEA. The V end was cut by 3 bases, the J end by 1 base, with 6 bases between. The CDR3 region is CSVDRSQETQYF. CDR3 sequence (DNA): TGCAGCGTTGACCGGAGCCAAGAGACCCAGTACTTC. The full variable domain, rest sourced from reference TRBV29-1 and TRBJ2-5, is SAVISQKPSRDICQRGTSLTIQCQVDSQVTMMFWYRQQPGQSLTLIATANQGSEATYESGFVIDKFPISRPNLTFSTLTVSNMSPEDSSIYLCSVDRSQETQYFGPGTRLLVL.

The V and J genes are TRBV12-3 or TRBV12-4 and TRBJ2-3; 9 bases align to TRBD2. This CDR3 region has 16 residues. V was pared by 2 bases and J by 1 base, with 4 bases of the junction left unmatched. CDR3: CASSLPQRGGTDTQYF. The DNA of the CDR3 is TGTGCCAGCAGTTTACCACAGCGGGGGGGCACAGATACGCAGTATTTT.

This chain's CDR3 is CASSQDAETGYGYTF. The CDR3 DNA follows: TGTGCCAGCAGCCAAGATGCGGAGACAGGCTATGGCTACACCTTC. The rearrangement uses TRBV4-2 and TRBJ1-2; perhaps TRBD1 as D (6 bases). CDR1 LGHNA and CDR2 YNFKEQ come from the germline V gene. The CDR3 has 15 amino acids. V was clipped by 0 bases and J by 4 bases, with 12 bases between them.

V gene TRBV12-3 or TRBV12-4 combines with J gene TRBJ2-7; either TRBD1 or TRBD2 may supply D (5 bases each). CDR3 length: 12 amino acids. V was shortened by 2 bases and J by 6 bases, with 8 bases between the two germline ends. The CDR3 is CASSLRGVEQYF. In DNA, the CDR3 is TGTGCCAGCAGTTTAAGAGGGGTCGAGCAGTACTTC.

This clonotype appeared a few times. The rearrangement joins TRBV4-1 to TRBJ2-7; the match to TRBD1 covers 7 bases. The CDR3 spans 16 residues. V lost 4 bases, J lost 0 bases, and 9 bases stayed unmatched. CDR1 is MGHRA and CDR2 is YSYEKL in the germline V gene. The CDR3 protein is CASSPSTGTSSYEQYF. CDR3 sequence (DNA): TGCGCCAGCAGCCCCTCGACAGGGACCAGCTCCTACGAGCAGTACTTC.

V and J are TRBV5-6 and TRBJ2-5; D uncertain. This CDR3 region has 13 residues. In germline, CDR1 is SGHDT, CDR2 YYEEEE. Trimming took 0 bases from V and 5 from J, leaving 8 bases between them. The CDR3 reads CASSLGAAETQYF. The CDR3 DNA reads TGTGCCAGCAGCTTGGGAGCCGCGGAGACCCAGTACTTC.

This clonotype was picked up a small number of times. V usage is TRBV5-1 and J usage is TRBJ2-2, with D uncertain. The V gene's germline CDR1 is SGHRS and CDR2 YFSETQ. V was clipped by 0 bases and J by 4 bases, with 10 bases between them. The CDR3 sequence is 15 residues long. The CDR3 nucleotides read TGCGCCAGCAGCTTGGAGTCAGGACGCACCGGGGAGCTGTTTTTT. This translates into CASSLESGRTGELFF.

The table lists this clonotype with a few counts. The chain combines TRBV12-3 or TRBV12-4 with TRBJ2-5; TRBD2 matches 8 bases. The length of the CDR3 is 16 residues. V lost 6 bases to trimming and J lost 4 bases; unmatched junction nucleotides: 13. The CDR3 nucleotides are TGTGCCAGCAGCCCAAGGGGCGGGGCGGGGGGAGAGACCCAGTACTTC. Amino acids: CASSPRGGAGGETQYF.

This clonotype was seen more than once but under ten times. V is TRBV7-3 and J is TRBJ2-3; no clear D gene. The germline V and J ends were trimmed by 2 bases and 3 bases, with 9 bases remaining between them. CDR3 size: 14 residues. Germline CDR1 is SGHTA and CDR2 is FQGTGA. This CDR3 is CASSLQGRTDTQYF. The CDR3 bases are TGTGCCAGCAGCTTACAAGGACGTACAGATACGCAGTATTTT.

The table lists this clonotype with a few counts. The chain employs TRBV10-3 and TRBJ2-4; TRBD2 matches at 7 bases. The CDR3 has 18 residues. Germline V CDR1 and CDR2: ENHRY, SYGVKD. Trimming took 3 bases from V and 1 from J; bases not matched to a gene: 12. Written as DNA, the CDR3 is TGTGCCATCAGTGACCCCATAATTAGGGAGGGGGCCAAAAACATTCAGTACTTC. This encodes CAISDPIIREGAKNIQYF.

CDR3 DNA: TGTGCCAGCAGCTTAGAAGGGACAGGGCCGGCAGATACGCAGTATTTT. Translation gives CASSLEGTGPADTQYF. The chain combines TRBV7-9 with TRBJ2-3; 9 bases are shared with TRBD1. The germline gives CDR1 SEHNR, CDR2 FQNEAQ (reference sequence). Trimming cost V 1 base and J 4 bases; bases outside gene matches: 6. This CDR3 has 16 residues.

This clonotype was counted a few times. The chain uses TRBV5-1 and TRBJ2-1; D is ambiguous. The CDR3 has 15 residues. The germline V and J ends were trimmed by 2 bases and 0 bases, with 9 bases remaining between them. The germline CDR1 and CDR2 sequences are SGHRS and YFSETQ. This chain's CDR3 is CASSFNYRSYNEQFF. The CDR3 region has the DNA TGCGCCAGCAGCTTTAACTACCGCTCCTACAATGAGCAGTTCTTC.

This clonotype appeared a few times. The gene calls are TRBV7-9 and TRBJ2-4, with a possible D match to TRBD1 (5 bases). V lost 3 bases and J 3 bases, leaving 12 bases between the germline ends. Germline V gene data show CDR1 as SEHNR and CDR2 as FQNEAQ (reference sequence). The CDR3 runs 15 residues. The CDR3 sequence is CASSLPDRHKNIQYF. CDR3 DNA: TGTGCCAGCAGCTTGCCCGACAGACACAAAAACATTCAGTACTTC.

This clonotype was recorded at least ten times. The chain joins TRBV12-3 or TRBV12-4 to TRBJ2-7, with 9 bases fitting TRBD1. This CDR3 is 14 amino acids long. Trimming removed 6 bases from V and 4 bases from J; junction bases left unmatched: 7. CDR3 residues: CASRYGTGQYEQYV. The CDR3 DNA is TGTGCCAGCAGATACGGGACAGGGCAATACGAGCAGTACGTC.

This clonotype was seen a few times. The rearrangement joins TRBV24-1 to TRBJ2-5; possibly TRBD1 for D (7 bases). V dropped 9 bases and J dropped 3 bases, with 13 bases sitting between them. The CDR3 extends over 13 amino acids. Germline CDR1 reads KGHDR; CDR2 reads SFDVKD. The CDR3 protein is CATGAGTEETQYF. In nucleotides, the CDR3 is TGTGCCACCGGGGCGGGGACAGAAGAGACCCAGTACTTC.

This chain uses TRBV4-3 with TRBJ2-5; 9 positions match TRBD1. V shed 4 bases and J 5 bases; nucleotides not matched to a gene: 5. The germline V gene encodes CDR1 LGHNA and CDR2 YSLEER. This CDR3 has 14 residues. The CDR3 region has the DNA TGCGCCAGCAGCCCTACAGGGGGCGAGGAGACCCAGTACTTC. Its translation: CASSPTGGEETQYF.

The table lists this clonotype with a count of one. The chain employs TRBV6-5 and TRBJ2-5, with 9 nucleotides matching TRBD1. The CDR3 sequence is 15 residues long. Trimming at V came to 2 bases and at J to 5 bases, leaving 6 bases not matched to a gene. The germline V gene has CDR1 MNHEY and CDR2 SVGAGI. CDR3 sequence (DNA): TGTGCCAGCAGTTACGGGGACAGGGAGCTTGAGACCCAGTACTTC. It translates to CASSYGDRELETQYF.